The next 4 T cell receptor beta chains were all read from a single sample in a study of blood T cell repertoires in COVID-19. Clones were sequenced by immunoSEQ multiplex PCR, and TCRdb holds only the in-frame ones, with some missing. The sample consists of 150,000 to 200,000 clones, 82% of them appearing once. Sequencing was done on a sample of PBMCs or T cells enriched from blood (not recorded which). These receptors came from a middle-aged man who had recovered from COVID-19.

CDR3 DNA: TGTGCCAGTTCGTCCCACAGCTCTGGGGCCAACGTCCTGACTTTC. Translating it yields CASSSHSSGANVLTF. This sequence joins TRBV25-1 and TRBJ2-6, with D hard to call. CDR1 is MGHDK, CDR2 SYGVNS, per germline. The V end lost 9 bases, the J end lost 0 bases, and 12 bases lay between the germline ends. The CDR3 consists of 15 residues.

V gene TRBV20-1 combines with J gene TRBJ2-1; D gene uncertain. CDR3 length: 11 residues. Trimming pared 3 bases from V and 8 bases from J, leaving 8 bases between. CDR1 and CDR2 (germline): DFQATT, SNEGSKA (reference sequence). The CDR3 protein is CSASGWDEQFF. The DNA of the CDR3 is TGCAGTGCTAGCGGGTGGGATGAGCAGTTCTTC.

The chain employs TRBV6-5 and TRBJ1-3; a weak D match, TRBD1 (5 bases). This CDR3 has 15 amino acids. V gave up 5 bases and J gave up 0 bases, with 11 bases separating them. Per germline, CDR1 MNHEY and CDR2 SVGAGI. DNA for the CDR3: TGTGCCAGCAGTCGACAGTTCCACTCTGGAAACACCATATATTTT. Its protein product is CASSRQFHSGNTIYF.

This chain links TRBV7-2 with TRBJ1-2; perhaps TRBD1 as D (6 bases). The CDR3 covers 16 residues. CDR1 and CDR2 from the germline V gene are SGHTA and FQGNSA. Trimming pared 0 bases from V and 1 base from J, leaving 12 bases between. The CDR3 here is CASSLAPQGSNYGYTF. CDR3 DNA sequence: TGTGCCAGCAGCTTAGCCCCCCAGGGGAGTAACTATGGCTACACCTTC.